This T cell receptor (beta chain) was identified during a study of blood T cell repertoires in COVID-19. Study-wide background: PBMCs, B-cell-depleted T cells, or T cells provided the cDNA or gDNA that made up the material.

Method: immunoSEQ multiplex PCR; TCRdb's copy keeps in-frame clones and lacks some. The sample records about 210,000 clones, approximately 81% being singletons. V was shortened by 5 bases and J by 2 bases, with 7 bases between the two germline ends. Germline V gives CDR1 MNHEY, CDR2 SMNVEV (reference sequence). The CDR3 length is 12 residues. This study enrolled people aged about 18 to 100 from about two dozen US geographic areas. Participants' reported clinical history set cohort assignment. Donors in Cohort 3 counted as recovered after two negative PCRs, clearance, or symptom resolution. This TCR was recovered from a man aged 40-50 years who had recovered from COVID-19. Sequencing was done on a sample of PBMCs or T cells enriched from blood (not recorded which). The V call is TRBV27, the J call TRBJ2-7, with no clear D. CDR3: CASSRSPYEQYF. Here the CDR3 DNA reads TGTGCCAGCAGTCGGAGTCCCTACGAGCAGTACTTC.